The 9 T cell receptor beta chains listed next were all sequenced from one sample in a study of cytomegalovirus exposure and HLA in healthy donors (dated by TCRdb to 2016 to 2017). The library was obtained by the immunoSEQ multiplex PCR assay. The multiplex PCR relied on a mix of 60 forward primers for TCR Vbeta segments and 13 reverse primers for TCR Jbeta segments. Held by TCRdb, this immuneACCESS table contains in-frame sequences only and omits some clones. Under half of the omission traces to an unresolved V gene where checked; the cause of the rest is unknown. The sample table shows under 200,000 clones, and roughly 70% are seen once. The ten largest clones represent roughly 2.7% of the sample. Material for sequencing was PBMCs. The receptor set was obtained from a middle-aged woman in good health and CMV-seropositive.

This chain joins TRBV4-3 and TRBJ1-2; unclear D gene. Trimming took 0 bases from V and 3 from J, leaving 8 bases between them. The CDR3 covers 14 residues. Germline V gives CDR1 LGHNA, CDR2 YSLEER. The CDR3 nucleotides read TGCGCCAGCAGCCAAGATCGGGAGTACTATGGCTACACCTTC. Amino acids: CASSQDREYYGYTF.

This clone was observed a few times. Mismatch with germline at one junction end may stem from a read error. The V call is TRBV7-7, the J call TRBJ2-3; 13 nucleotides line up with TRBD2. The CDR3 contains 15 residues. Germline lookup yields CDR1 SSHAT and CDR2 FNYEAQ (reference sequence). CDR3 DNA: TGTGCTAGCAGCTTAGGACTAGCGGGAGCAGATACGCAGTATTTT. It encodes CASSLGLAGADTQYF.

The chain joins TRBV28 to TRBJ1-2; TRBD1 agrees at 7 bases. The V gene end was trimmed by 7 bases and the J gene end by 1 base; junction bases not matched to a gene: 6. This CDR3 region has 14 residues. The germline V gene encodes CDR1 MDHEN and CDR2 SYDVKM. As DNA, the CDR3 is TGTGCCAGCACCGTGGGACAGATTAACTATGGCTACACCTTC. Translation: CASTVGQINYGYTF.

V usage is TRBV5-6 and J usage is TRBJ2-5; 9 bases align to TRBD1. The J call could be wrong; TRBJ2-7 is a better fit for the DNA end. Germline lookup yields CDR1 SGHDT and CDR2 YYEEEE. This CDR3 region has 15 residues. The CDR3 region is CASSSGQGVPYEQYF. The CDR3 DNA follows: TGTGCCAGCAGCTCGGGACAGGGTGTCCCCTACGAGCAGTACTTC.

The V gene is TRBV4-1, the J gene TRBJ2-3; D is undetermined. V lost 0 bases and J 4 bases, leaving 8 bases between the germline ends. CDR3 length: 14 residues. From germline, CDR1 is MGHRA and CDR2 YSYEKL. This CDR3 is CASSQEDLADTQYF. The DNA of the CDR3 is TGCGCCAGCAGCCAAGAAGACTTGGCAGATACGCAGTATTTT.

This clone occurred a few times. A much bigger clone sits one base away, suggesting this may be a read error. The chain is built from TRBV4-3 and TRBJ1-5, with no clear D. The CDR3 consists of 14 residues. The germline V gene has CDR1 LGHNA and CDR2 YSLEER. CDR3: CASSQEPRNQPQNF. The CDR3 coding sequence is TGCGCCAGCAGCCAAGAACCCAGGAATCAGCCCCAGAATTTT.

The chain links TRBV7-9 to TRBJ1-1; no reliable D call. The CDR3 is 14 residues long. Per germline, CDR1 SEHNR and CDR2 FQNEAQ (reference sequence). Trimming took off 5 bases at V and 6 bases at J, with 16 bases between the two ends. CDR3 loop: CASSPSFPVSEAFF. As DNA, the CDR3 is TGTGCCAGCAGCCCCTCATTTCCAGTTTCTGAAGCTTTCTTT.

V and J are TRBV11-2 and TRBJ1-1, with D possibly being TRBD1 (5 bases). Germline assignment: CDR1 SGHAT and CDR2 FQNNGV. V gave up 4 bases and J gave up 4 bases, with 22 bases separating them. The CDR3 covers 17 residues. CDR3 coding DNA: TGTGCCAGCAGCTCTTGGGGAGGGGTCCCTCCGGGCACTGAAGCTTTCTTT. Protein sequence: CASSSWGGVPPGTEAFF.

Comment on this clone: A read error may produce the germline difference seen at one junction end. The chain uses TRBV2 and TRBJ1-5, with a tentative D call TRBD1 (6 bases). The germline V gene has CDR1 SNHLY and CDR2 FYNNEI. CDR3 length equals 15 residues. Here the CDR3 reads CASSVTGGGNQPQNF. CDR3 bases: TGTGCCAGCAGTGTGACAGGAGGTGGCAATCAGCCCCAGAATTTT. The full variable domain, with the rest looked up from reference TRBV2 and TRBJ1-5, is EPEVTQTPSHQVTQMGQEVILRCVPISNHLYFYWYRQILGQKVEFLVSFYNNEISEKSEIFDDQFSVERPDGSNFTLKIRSTKLEDSAMYFCASSVTGGGNQPQNFGDGTRLSIL.